Following are 26 T cell receptor beta chains from one sample sequenced in a study of blood T cells in healthy people across ages. The second PCR ran roughly 6 to 12 cycles with a sample-barcoded 5' primer and J-beta primers. TCRdb independently ran MiXCR on the 5' RACE reads; one entry per CDR3 protein. Seen here are about 580,000 distinct CDR3 sequences, 40% to 50% observed once, and the top ten hold approximately 23%. Material for sequencing was blood. The source of these receptors is a man aged 80 or over in good health.

In this sample, this clonotype turned up a few times. The chain combines TRBV5-1 with TRBJ1-1; the match to TRBD1 covers 10 bases. This CDR3 spans 15 amino acids. Germline V lookup: CDR1 SGHRS, CDR2 YFSETQ. Trimming removed 4 bases from V and 3 bases from J; junction bases left unmatched: 6. The CDR3 sequence: CASSTSGTGDTEAFF. DNA of the CDR3: TGCGCCAGCAGCACCTCCGGGACAGGGGACACTGAAGCTTTCTTT. The whole variable domain, remainder taken from reference TRBV5-1 and TRBJ1-1, is KAGVTQTPRYLIKTRGQQVTLSCSPISGHRSVSWYQQTPGQGLQFLFEYFSETQRNKGNFPGRFSGRQFSNSRSEMNVSTLELGDSALYLCASSTSGTGDTEAFFGQGTRLTVV.

The CDR3 here is CASSGTGTLSYEQYF. The CDR3, as DNA: TGTGCCAGCAGTGGGACAGGAACCCTTTCCTACGAGCAGTACTTC. The V and J genes are TRBV2 and TRBJ2-7; 7 nucleotides align to TRBD1. Germline loops: CDR1 SNHLY, CDR2 FYNNEI. The CDR3 spans 15 residues. Trimming removed 4 bases from V and 1 base from J; junction bases left unmatched: 7.

This clonotype appeared a few times. The chain carries TRBV29-1 and TRBJ2-4; 9 bases are shared with TRBD1. The J call is doubtful: the DNA matches TRBJ2-7 better. Per germline, CDR1 SQVTM and CDR2 ANQGSEA. This CDR3 comprises 14 residues. CDR3 region: CSAGQGTPPYEQYF. CDR3 coding DNA: TGCAGCGCAGGACAGGGGACGCCCCCCTACGAGCAGTACTTC.

This clonotype occurred once. This rearrangement joins TRBV7-2 to TRBJ2-5, with D possibly being TRBD1 or TRBD2 (6 bases each). The J call is in doubt because the DNA end fits TRBJ2-7 better. CDR3 length: 15 amino acids. Germline lookup yields CDR1 SGHTA and CDR2 FQGNSA. CDR3 region: CASSLGGTRIYEQYF. CDR3 nucleotides: TGTGCCAGCAGCTTAGGCGGGACAAGGATCTACGAGCAGTACTTC.

The chain employs TRBV11-1 and TRBJ2-6, with 13 positions matching TRBD2. Per germline, CDR1 SGHAT and CDR2 FQDESV (reference sequence). The CDR3 is 18 amino acids. Trimming cost V 5 bases and J 6 bases; bases outside gene matches: 10. CDR3 loop: CASSRTLAGGPKANVLTF. Written as DNA, the CDR3 is TGTGCCAGCAGCCGAACACTAGCGGGAGGGCCGAAGGCCAACGTCCTGACTTTC. Based on the CDR3 plus reference TRBV11-1 and TRBJ2-6, the full variable domain is EAEVAQSPRYKITEKSQAVAFWCDPISGHATLYWYRQILGQGPELLVQFQDESVVDDSQLPKDRFSAERLKGVDSTLKIQPAELGDSAMYLCASSRTLAGGPKANVLTFGAGSRLTVL.

This clonotype was seen a few times. This chain connects TRBV7-9 to TRBJ2-7; a possible D gene is TRBD2 (5 bases). The CDR3 extends over 14 amino acids. Trimming removed 5 bases at V and 2 bases at J, with 13 bases between. Germline values: CDR1 SEHNR, CDR2 FQNEAQ (reference sequence). CDR3 DNA sequence: TGTGCCAGCAGCCCGGACTGGGGAGCCTACGAGCAGTACTTC. It specifies CASSPDWGAYEQYF. Drawing the rest from reference TRBV7-9 and TRBJ2-7, the complete variable domain is DTGVSQNPRHKITKRGQNVTFRCDPISEHNRLYWYRQTLGQGPEFLTYFQNEAQLEKSRLLSDRFSAERPKGSFSTLEIQRTEQGDSAMYLCASSPDWGAYEQYFGPGTRLTVT.

V is TRBV2 and J is TRBJ1-5; D not certain. Trimming cost V 6 bases and J 7 bases, with 16 bases left between them. The length of the CDR3 is 14 residues. Germline V lookup: CDR1 SNHLY, CDR2 FYNNEI. CDR3 sequence (DNA): TGTGCCAGCAGCGCCTCGTCACAGATACAGCCCCAGCATTTT. The encoded protein is CASSASSQIQPQHF. Supplemented by reference TRBV2 and TRBJ1-5, the full variable domain reads EPEVTQTPSHQVTQMGQEVILRCVPISNHLYFYWYRQILGQKVEFLVSFYNNEISEKSEIFDDQFSVERPDGSNFTLKIRSTKLEDSAMYFCASSASSQIQPQHFGDGTRLSIL.

This sequence joins TRBV27 and TRBJ1-1, with D maybe TRBD1 (5 bases). The CDR3 runs to 14 residues. Between the trimmed V and J ends, which lost 3 bases and 4 bases, there was a span of 12 bases. The germline V gene has CDR1 MNHEY and CDR2 SMNVEV (reference sequence). Written as DNA, the CDR3 is TGTGCCAGCAGTTTCTGGGGCAGGAGCACTGAAGCTTTCTTT. Translating gives CASSFWGRSTEAFF.

The chain uses TRBV28 and TRBJ1-1, with D perhaps matching TRBD1 (6 bases). This CDR3 comprises 17 residues. V lost 1 base and J lost 3, with 18 bases in between. Per germline, CDR1 MDHEN and CDR2 SYDVKM. The chain's CDR3 is CASSLSHRRGGYTEAFF. CDR3 in DNA: TGTGCCAGCAGTTTATCCCACCGACGGGGGGGCTACACTGAAGCTTTCTTT.

The V call is TRBV4-1, the J call TRBJ1-5, with D possibly TRBD1 on 6 matching bases. This CDR3 region has 16 residues. V dropped 1 base and J dropped 3 bases, with 13 bases sitting between them. In germline, CDR1 is MGHRA, CDR2 YSYEKL. DNA of the CDR3: TGCGCCAGCAGCCAAGGAGGCGCAGGGGTCAATCAGCCCCAGCATTTT. Translating it yields CASSQGGAGVNQPQHF.

The chain is built from TRBV7-2 and TRBJ1-6; D call uncertain. Trimming removed 6 bases at V and 7 bases at J, with 13 bases between. Germline CDR1 SGHTA, CDR2 FQGNSA. The CDR3 totals 14 residues. In DNA, the CDR3 is TGTGCCAGCAGACCCAATTTGGGGAATTCACCCCTCCACTTT. Translated, it gives CASRPNLGNSPLHF.

The V call is TRBV7-9, the J call TRBJ1-2; 8 bases match TRBD1. The V segment lost 2 bases and the J segment 3 bases; nucleotides outside the gene matches: 5. The CDR3 has 15 residues. Per the germline V gene, CDR1 is SEHNR and CDR2 is FQNEAQ (reference sequence). The CDR3 DNA sequence: TGTGCCAGCAGCTTATTCGGACAGGGATACTATGGCTACACCTTC. Amino acids: CASSLFGQGYYGYTF.

This clonotype showed up many times. The chain carries TRBV3-1 and TRBJ1-2; TRBD1 matches 8 bases. Germline V gene sequence: CDR1 LGHDT, CDR2 YNNKEL (reference sequence). Germline trimming cut 6 bases from V and 5 bases from J; bases unmatched to any gene: 5. The CDR3 spans 13 residues. CDR3 loop: CASRDRGEYGYTF. CDR3 coding DNA: TGTGCCAGCAGAGACAGGGGAGAGTATGGCTACACCTTC. Supplemented by reference TRBV3-1 and TRBJ1-2, the full variable domain reads DTAVSQTPKYLVTQMGNDKSIKCEQNLGHDTMYWYKQDSKKFLKIMFSYNNKELIINETVPNRFSPKSPDKAHLNLHINSLELGDSAVYFCASRDRGEYGYTFGSGTRLTVV.

The genes are TRBV7-9 and TRBJ1-1; D perhaps matches TRBD1 (5 bases). The CDR3 loop spans 16 amino acids. Looked up from germline, CDR1 is SEHNR and CDR2 is FQNEAQ (reference sequence). The ends were cut back, 5 bases at V and 0 bases at J, with 16 bases in the middle. The chain's CDR3 is CASSPTAGGMNTEAFF. The CDR3 DNA is TGTGCCAGCAGCCCTACGGCGGGGGGAATGAACACTGAAGCTTTCTTT.

This clonotype was observed many times. The V gene is TRBV6-4, the J gene TRBJ2-3; 10 nucleotides align to TRBD1. Germline V gene sequence: CDR1 MRHNA, CDR2 SNTAGT. V trimming: 4 bases; J trimming: 7 bases; junction bases outside the gene matches: 11. This CDR3 is 16 amino acids long. This CDR3 reads CASSAAAGQGVNTQYF. CDR3 nucleotide sequence: TGTGCCAGCAGTGCCGCCGCTGGACAGGGGGTAAATACGCAGTATTTT.

The CDR3 DNA reads as TGCGCCAGCAGACACTCACAGGGGGAGAGGCTCTTCAATGAGCAGTTCTTC. It is translated as CASRHSQGERLFNEQFF. The chain uses TRBV5-1 and TRBJ2-1; TRBD1 matches 8 bases. V lost 5 bases to trimming and J lost 6 bases; unmatched junction nucleotides: 16. Germline lookup yields CDR1 SGHRS and CDR2 YFSETQ. This CDR3 is 17 amino acids long.

The V and J genes are TRBV20-1 and TRBJ1-6; tentatively, D is TRBD1 (6 bases). In germline, CDR1 is DFQATT, CDR2 SNEGSKA (reference sequence). Trimming shortened V by 0 bases and J by 2 bases, and 11 bases separated the two germline ends. The CDR3 covers 16 residues. This CDR3 is CSARDRGTPYNSPLHF. The CDR3 bases are TGCAGTGCTAGAGATCGGGGGACACCCTATAATTCACCCCTCCACTTT.

This clonotype showed up just a few times. CDR3 sequence (DNA): TGTGCCAGCAGCTTAGGGCTAATCCACCGACAGGATACCTACGAGCAGTACTTC. It is translated as CASSLGLIHRQDTYEQYF. V gene TRBV7-9 combines with J gene TRBJ2-7; possible D gene TRBD1, 6 bases. Per the germline V gene, CDR1 is SEHNR and CDR2 is FQNEAQ (reference sequence). The ends were cut back, 1 base at V and 2 bases at J, with 21 bases in the middle. The CDR3 spans 18 residues.

The chain joins TRBV14 to TRBJ1-1; D ambiguous. This CDR3 has 17 residues. Trimming cost V 0 bases and J 1 base, with 15 bases left between them. Germline V CDR1 and CDR2: SGHDN, FVKESK. The CDR3 protein is CASSQDSTLGPNTEAFF. The CDR3 DNA follows: TGTGCCAGCAGCCAAGATAGCACATTAGGGCCGAACACTGAAGCTTTCTTT.

Note on this clonotype: A much larger clone lies one base from this, so it may be a read error. The chain links TRBV6-5 to TRBJ2-1; D tentatively reads TRBD1 or TRBD2 (6 bases each). This CDR3 spans 14 amino acids. V lost 0 bases to trimming and J lost 15 bases, with 18 bases between them. Germline V gene data show CDR1 as MNHEY and CDR2 as SVGAGI. CDR3 in DNA: TGTGCCAGCAGTTACTCGGGGGGCCAGTCCGATCTGTTCTTC. Its translation: CASSYSGGQSDLFF.

The CDR3 sequence is CASSQVTWGYEQFF. The CDR3 DNA reads TGCGCCAGCAGCCAAGTTACGTGGGGGTATGAGCAGTTCTTC. The gene calls are TRBV4-3 and TRBJ2-1; D may be TRBD1 or TRBD2 (5 bases each). Germline V gene sequence: CDR1 LGHNA, CDR2 YSLEER. The CDR3 totals 14 residues. Trimming stripped 1 base from V and 8 bases from J, with 12 bases between.

This sequence joins TRBV14 and TRBJ2-6; no firm D call. V lost 5 bases and J lost 2, with 4 bases in between. Germline V CDR1 and CDR2: SGHDN, FVKESK. This CDR3 region has 13 residues. In nucleotides, the CDR3 is TGTGCCAGCAGCATTCCTGGGGCCAACGTCCTGACTTTC. Translation: CASSIPGANVLTF. The full variable domain, its missing parts supplied by reference TRBV14 and TRBJ2-6, is EAGVTQFPSHSVIEKGQTVTLRCDPISGHDNLYWYRRVMGKEIKFLLHFVKESKQDESGMPNNRFLAERTGGTYSTLKVQPAELEDSGVYFCASSIPGANVLTFGAGSRLTVL.

In the case of this clonotype: One junction end does not reproduce the germline sequence, and a read error may be involved. The chain is built from TRBV4-2 and TRBJ2-7, with a weak D call TRBD2 (6 bases). The closer fit of TRBJ2-4 to the DNA end suggests the J call may be wrong. The germline gives CDR1 LGHNA, CDR2 YNFKEQ. The CDR3 is 17 residues long. The CDR3 here is CAGSQGGFSGAQNIQYF. The CDR3 DNA follows: TGTGCCGGCAGCCAAGGAGGGTTTTCCGGGGCCCAAAACATTCAGTACTTC.

This clonotype was seen a few times. This chain joins TRBV28 and TRBJ2-3; D unresolved. V was shortened by 6 bases and J by 1 base, with 11 bases between the two germline ends. Germline lookup yields CDR1 MDHEN and CDR2 SYDVKM. The CDR3 has 14 amino acids. CDR3 residues: CASSTSGRTDTQYF. CDR3 nucleotides: TGTGCCAGCAGCACCTCGGGCCGCACAGATACGCAGTATTTT.

The J gene is TRBJ1-1, the V gene TRBV6-5, with D perhaps matching TRBD1 (5 bases). Germline assignment: CDR1 MNHEY and CDR2 SVGAGI. There are 15 residues in the CDR3. V shed 0 bases and J shed 1 base, with 9 bases lying between them. CDR3 region: CASSYSGGGNTEAFF. The CDR3 bases are TGTGCCAGCAGTTACTCGGGTGGGGGGAACACTGAAGCTTTCTTT.

This clonotype was detected a few times. This chain joins TRBV9 and TRBJ2-6; D is undetermined. CDR1 is SGDLS, CDR2 YYNGEE, per germline. The CDR3 is 15 residues long. V shed 2 bases and J shed 0 bases, with 6 bases lying between them. CDR3 protein: CASSVRHSGANVLTF. CDR3 DNA sequence: TGTGCCAGCAGCGTTAGGCACTCTGGGGCCAACGTCCTGACTTTC.